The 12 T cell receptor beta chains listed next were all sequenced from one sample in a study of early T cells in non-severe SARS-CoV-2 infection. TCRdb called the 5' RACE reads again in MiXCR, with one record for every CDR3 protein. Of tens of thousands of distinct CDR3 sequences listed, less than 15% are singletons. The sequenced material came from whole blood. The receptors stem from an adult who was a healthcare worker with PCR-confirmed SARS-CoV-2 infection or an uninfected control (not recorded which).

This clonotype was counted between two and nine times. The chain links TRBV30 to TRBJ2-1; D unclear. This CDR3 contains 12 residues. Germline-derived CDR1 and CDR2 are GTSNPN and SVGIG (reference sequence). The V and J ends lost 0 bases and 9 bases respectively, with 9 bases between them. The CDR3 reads CAWSVISGEQFF. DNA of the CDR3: TGTGCCTGGAGTGTAATTTCCGGTGAGCAGTTCTTC. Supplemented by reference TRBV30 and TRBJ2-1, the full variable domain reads SQTIHQWPATLVQPVGSPLSLECTVEGTSNPNLYWYRQAAGRGLQLLFYSVGIGQISSEVPQNLSASRPQDRQFILSSKKLLLSDSGFYLCAWSVISGEQFFGPGTRLTVL.

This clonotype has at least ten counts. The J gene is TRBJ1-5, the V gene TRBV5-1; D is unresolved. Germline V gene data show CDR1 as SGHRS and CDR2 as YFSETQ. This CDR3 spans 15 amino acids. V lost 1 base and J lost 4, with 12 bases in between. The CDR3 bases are TGCGCCAGCAGCTTGACGGACCCAAAGAATCAGCCCCAGCATTTT. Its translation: CASSLTDPKNQPQHF.

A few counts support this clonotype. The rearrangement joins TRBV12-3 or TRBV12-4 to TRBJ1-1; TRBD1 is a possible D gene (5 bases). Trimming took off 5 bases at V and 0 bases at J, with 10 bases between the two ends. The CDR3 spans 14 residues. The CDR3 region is CASSSSGVNTEAFF. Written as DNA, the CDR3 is TGTGCCAGCAGTAGCTCGGGGGTGAACACTGAAGCTTTCTTT.

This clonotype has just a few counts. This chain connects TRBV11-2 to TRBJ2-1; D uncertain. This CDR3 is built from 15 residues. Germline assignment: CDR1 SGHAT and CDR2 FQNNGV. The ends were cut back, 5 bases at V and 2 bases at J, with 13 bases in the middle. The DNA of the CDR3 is TGTGCCAGCAGCCCTTTGGGGTACACCTACAATGAGCAGTTCTTC. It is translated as CASSPLGYTYNEQFF.

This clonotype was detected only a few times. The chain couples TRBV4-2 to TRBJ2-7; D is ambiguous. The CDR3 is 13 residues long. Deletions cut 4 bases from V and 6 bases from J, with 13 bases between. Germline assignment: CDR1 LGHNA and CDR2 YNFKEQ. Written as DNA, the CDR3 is TGTGCCAGCAGCCGGGATAGTGTCGGCGAGCAGTACTTC. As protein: CASSRDSVGEQYF.

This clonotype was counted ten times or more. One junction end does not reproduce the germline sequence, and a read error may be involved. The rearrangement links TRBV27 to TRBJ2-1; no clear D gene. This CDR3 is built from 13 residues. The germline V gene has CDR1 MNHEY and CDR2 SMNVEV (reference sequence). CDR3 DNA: TGTGCCAGCAGTTTATCGCTAGATAATGGGCAGTTCTTC. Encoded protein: CASSLSLDNGQFF.

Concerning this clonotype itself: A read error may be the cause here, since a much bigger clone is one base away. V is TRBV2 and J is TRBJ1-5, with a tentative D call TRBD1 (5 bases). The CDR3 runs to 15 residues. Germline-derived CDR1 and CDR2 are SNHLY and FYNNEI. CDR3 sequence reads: CASNDSGRSNQSQHF. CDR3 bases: TGTGCCAGCAACGATTCAGGGAGGAGCAATCAGTCCCAGCATTTT.

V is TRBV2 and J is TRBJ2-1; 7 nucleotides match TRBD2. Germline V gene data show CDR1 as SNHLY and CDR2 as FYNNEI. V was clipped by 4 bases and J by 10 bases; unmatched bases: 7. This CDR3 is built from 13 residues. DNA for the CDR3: TGTGCCAGCAGTGCACGACTAGCCGGGGAGCAGTTCTTC. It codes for CASSARLAGEQFF.

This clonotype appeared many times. CDR3 in DNA: TGTGCCAGCAGCTTAACGGGGGACCACACTGAAGCTTTCTTT. Residues: CASSLTGDHTEAFF. The V and J genes are TRBV7-3 and TRBJ1-1, with D possibly being TRBD1 (5 bases). V was trimmed by 0 bases and J by 3 bases, leaving 8 bases between them. The CDR3 length is 14 residues. Germline V CDR1 and CDR2: SGHTA, FQGTGA.

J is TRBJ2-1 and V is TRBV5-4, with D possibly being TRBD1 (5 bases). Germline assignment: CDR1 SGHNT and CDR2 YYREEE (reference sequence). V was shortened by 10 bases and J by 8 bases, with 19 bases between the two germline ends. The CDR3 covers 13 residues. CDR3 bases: TGTGCCTCTCAGGCGTGGCAGGGCGATGAGCAGTTCTTC. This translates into CASQAWQGDEQFF.

The CDR3 region is CSADDKGRGKDTQYF. The CDR3 DNA is TGCAGTGCTGACGATAAAGGGAGAGGGAAAGATACGCAGTATTTT. The rearrangement uses TRBV20-1 and TRBJ2-3, with D possibly matching TRBD2 (5 bases). The CDR3 runs to 15 residues. Germline assignment: CDR1 DFQATT and CDR2 SNEGSKA (reference sequence). Trimming pared 5 bases from V and 5 bases from J, leaving 20 bases between.

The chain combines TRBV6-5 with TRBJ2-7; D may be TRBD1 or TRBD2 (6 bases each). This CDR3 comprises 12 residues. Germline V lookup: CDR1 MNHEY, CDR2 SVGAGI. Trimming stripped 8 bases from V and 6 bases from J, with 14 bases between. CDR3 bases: TGTGCCAGCGGGGATTGGGGGGCCGAGCAGTACTTC. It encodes CASGDWGAEQYF.